This T cell receptor beta chain was documented in a study of OX40 agonist ivuxolimab in advanced cancers. Study-level findings and limits: Compared with CD4+, CD8+ T cells on average had more expanded clones. At doses 0.1 to 3.0 mg/kg, CD4+ and CD8+ clones expanded.

In this sample, this clone turned up a few times. The antigen is not known. Germline CDR1 is SEHNR and CDR2 is FQNEAQ (reference sequence). The V segment lost 2 bases and the J segment 9 bases; nucleotides outside the gene matches: 10. This CDR3 has 16 amino acids. TCRdb's copy holds only in-frame clones and misses some; the assay was immunoSEQ multiplex PCR. The sample holds 55,000 to 70,000 clones; about 85% are singletons and the top ten take about 1.3%. The origin of this receptor is an adult with an advanced solid tumor such as melanoma, head and neck, liver or kidney cancer. The sequences come from CD4+ or CD8+ T cells sorted from blood, collected in a trial of the OX40 agonist ivuxolimab. The chain has TRBV7-9 and TRBJ2-1; the match to TRBD2 covers 10 bases. The DNA of the CDR3 is TGTGCCAGCAGCTTACTACTAGCGGGACTCTACGGTGAGCAGTTCTTC. It is translated as CASSLLLAGLYGEQFF.